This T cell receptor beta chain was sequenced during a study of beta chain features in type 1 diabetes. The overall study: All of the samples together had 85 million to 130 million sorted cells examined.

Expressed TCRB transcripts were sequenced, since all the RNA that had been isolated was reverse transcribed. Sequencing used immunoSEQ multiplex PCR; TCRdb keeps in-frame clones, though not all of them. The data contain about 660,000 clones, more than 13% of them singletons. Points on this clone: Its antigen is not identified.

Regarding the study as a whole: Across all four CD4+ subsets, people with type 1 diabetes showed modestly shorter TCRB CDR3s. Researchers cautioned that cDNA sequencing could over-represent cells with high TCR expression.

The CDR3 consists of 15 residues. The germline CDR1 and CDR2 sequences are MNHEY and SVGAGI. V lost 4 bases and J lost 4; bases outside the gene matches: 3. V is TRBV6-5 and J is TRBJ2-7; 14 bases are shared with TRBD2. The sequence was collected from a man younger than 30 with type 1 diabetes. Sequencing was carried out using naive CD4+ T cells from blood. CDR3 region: CASSSGLAGEYEQYF. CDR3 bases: TGTGCCAGCAGTTCGGGACTAGCGGGAGAGTACGAGCAGTACTTC.